The clone carrying this TCR beta chain was recorded a few times. Its antigen is unidentified. This entry is derived from a study of CD8 T cells in ankylosing spondylitis. Study results and limitations: Several of the motif variants were reported before in synovial fluid and blood from reactive arthritis. Reportedly, matched ankylosing spondylitis synovial fluid was significantly enriched for disease-linked clones. The study identified a TCR beta motif of seven or eight highly homologous variants that appeared characteristic of ankylosing spondylitis blood.

Quantitative molecular-barcoded 5'-RACE generated the TCR beta libraries. TCRdb itself ran the 5' RACE reads through MiXCR, one entry per CDR3 protein. This sample has about 130,000 distinct CDR3 sequences, with approximately 17% found just once. Between the trimmed V and J ends, which lost 0 bases and 6 bases, there was a span of 9 bases. This CDR3 contains 13 residues. The germline V gene has CDR1 MNHEY and CDR2 SMNVEV (reference sequence). Sequencing was carried out using blood, either unsorted or a sorted T cell fraction (not recorded which). V is TRBV27 and J is TRBJ2-7; D gene unclear. This receptor was taken from a male donor with ankylosing spondylitis. The CDR3 is CASSLSGSVEQYF. The CDR3 DNA reads as TGTGCCAGCAGTTTATCGGGGTCGGTCGAGCAGTACTTC.